This TCR beta chain came from a study of naive and memory T cell subsets. The V gene's germline CDR1 is MNHEY and CDR2 SMNVEV (reference sequence). The CDR3 extends over 14 amino acids. V was cut by 4 bases and J by 0 bases, with 9 bases left in between. A UMI-containing oligonucleotide was joined by 3' ligation to the TCR cDNA template. Unsorted total RNA, about 1 to 1000 ng, was DNase treated before reverse transcription. This clonotype was seen a few times. The SP2 primer and nested alpha and beta constant region primers amplified ligated cDNA in four rounds. Alpha and beta constant region primers primed reverse transcription for blood and skin samples. Via MiXCR, TCRdb re-called the UMI-ligation and nested PCR reads, giving one row per CDR3 protein. The table lists approximately 30,000 distinct CDR3 sequences, around 5.3% of them singletons, with roughly 6.8% in the top ten.

V and J are TRBV27 and TRBJ1-1; maybe TRBD1 (5 bases). Sequenced input: blood. This clonotype was obtained from an adult in good health. CDR3 nucleotides: TGTGCCAGCAGTTCCTCCAGGGTGAACACTGAAGCTTTCTTT. Translating it yields CASSSSRVNTEAFF.